The 29 T cell receptor beta chains presented below share a single source sample, sequenced in a study of CD8+ T cells in alopecia areata. Treatment noted: oral pan-JAK inhibitor, 5-10 mg twice daily. Extraction of RNA preceded its reverse transcription into cDNA, which served as the sequencing template. Libraries were prepared by immunoSEQ multiplex PCR; TCRdb keeps only in-frame clonotypes and omits some of them. The sample carries fewer than 150,000 clones, around four fifths recorded once. Here the sequenced sample was CD8+ T cells sorted from blood, taken at week 4, from a patient treated with tofacitinib. Receptors were obtained from a human donor with alopecia areata.

In its sample, this clone was seen once. The V call is TRBV4-1, the J call TRBJ2-7; unclear D gene. Trimming stripped 4 bases from V and 2 bases from J, with 12 bases between. This CDR3 is built from 14 residues. Germline assignment: CDR1 MGHRA and CDR2 YSYEKL. CDR3 sequence reads: CASSPTTETYEQYF. The CDR3 region has the DNA TGCGCCAGCAGCCCCACGACGGAGACCTACGAGCAGTACTTC.

The genes are TRBV7-9 and TRBJ2-2; no definite D call. CDR1 SEHNR and CDR2 FQNEAQ come from the germline V gene (reference sequence). CDR3 size: 15 residues. Deletions cut 4 bases from V and 7 bases from J, with 16 bases between. In DNA form, the CDR3 reads TGTGCCAGCAGCTCCACATCGGTTGGCCTCGGGGAGCTGTTTTTT. Residues: CASSSTSVGLGELFF.

This clone was seen at least ten times. Relative to the germline gene, one junction end is altered; a read error may explain this. This chain links TRBV7-7 with TRBJ2-5, with D hard to call. This CDR3 comprises 14 residues. Germline V gives CDR1 SSHAT, CDR2 FNYEAQ (reference sequence). CDR3 DNA: TGTGCTAGCAGCTTAGAACCTGAAGGCGAGACCCAGTACTTC. Translating it yields CASSLEPEGETQYF. Looking up the rest from reference TRBV7-7 and TRBJ2-5 gives the full variable domain: GAGVSQSPRYKVTKRGQDVTLRCDPISSHATLYWYQQALGQGPEFLTYFNYEAQPDKSGLPSDRFSAERPEGSISTLTIQRTEQRDSAMYRCASSLEPEGETQYFGPGTRLLVL.

This chain links TRBV6-5 with TRBJ2-2, with a tentative D call TRBD1 (5 bases). With 2 bases removed from V and 4 bases from J, the gap between germline ends came to 5 bases. The germline gives CDR1 MNHEY, CDR2 SVGAGI. CDR3 size: 13 residues. The CDR3: CASSYGATGELFF. The CDR3 DNA reads TGTGCCAGCAGTTACGGGGCCACCGGGGAGCTGTTTTTT.

This clone has just a few counts. This rearrangement joins TRBV23-1 to TRBJ1-1; D not certain. TRBV23-1 counts as an open reading frame of uncertain function. With 4 bases removed from V and 5 bases from J, the gap between germline ends came to 8 bases. This CDR3 is built from 12 residues. In DNA, the CDR3 is TGCGCCAGCAGTCCCCCGGGGACTGAAGCTTTCTTT. Its protein is CASSPPGTEAFF.

V and J are TRBV6-5 and TRBJ2-7, with a possible D match to TRBD1 (5 bases). Trimming stripped 4 bases from V and 2 bases from J, with 6 bases between. This CDR3 contains 12 residues. Germline V lookup: CDR1 MNHEY, CDR2 SVGAGI. CDR3 in amino acids: CASSSTAYEQYF. For the CDR3, the DNA is TGTGCCAGCAGTTCGACAGCCTACGAGCAGTACTTC.

This chain connects TRBV4-3 to TRBJ1-6; D uncertain. The germline V gene has CDR1 LGHNA and CDR2 YSLEER. The V gene lost 0 bases and the J gene lost 5 bases, with 8 bases spanning the gap. CDR3 size: 15 residues. The CDR3 loop is CASSQEAQNNSPLHF. The CDR3 nucleotides are TGCGCCAGCAGCCAAGAGGCCCAAAATAATTCACCCCTCCACTTT.

The chain joins TRBV28 to TRBJ1-1; D gene uncertain. The V and J ends lost 5 bases and 3 bases respectively, with 10 bases between them. The CDR3 is 13 residues long. CDR1 MDHEN and CDR2 SYDVKM come from the germline V gene. The CDR3 here is CASSRAEDTEAFF. The CDR3 nucleotides are TGTGCCAGCAGTCGAGCGGAGGACACTGAAGCTTTCTTT.

The DNA of the CDR3 is TGTGCCAGCAGTACTCTCTATTACAATGAGCAGTTCTTC. It codes for CASSTLYYNEQFF. The chain uses TRBV6-1 and TRBJ2-1; D is unclear. The CDR3 has 13 amino acids. V lost 5 bases and J lost 4, with 9 bases in between. Germline V gene lookup returns CDR1 MNHNS and CDR2 SASEGT.

The chain combines TRBV27 with TRBJ2-2; D may correspond to TRBD1 or TRBD2 (5 bases each). Germline CDR1 reads MNHEY; CDR2 reads SMNVEV (reference sequence). The CDR3 totals 14 residues. V was clipped by 4 bases and J by 9 bases, with 15 bases between them. CDR3 nucleotides: TGTGCCAGCAGTTCGCCGGGGCGGGCGTGGGAGCTGTTTTTT. This sequence encodes CASSSPGRAWELFF.

The chain links TRBV27 to TRBJ2-1; tentatively, D is TRBD1 (6 bases). V lost 3 bases, J lost 1 base, and 7 bases lay in between. CDR1 MNHEY and CDR2 SMNVEV come from the germline V gene (reference sequence). The CDR3 has 14 residues. CDR3 protein: CASSFTGSYNEQFF. As DNA, the CDR3 is TGTGCCAGCAGTTTTACAGGGTCCTACAATGAGCAGTTCTTC.

CDR3 protein: CASSKYGGPDTQYF. Written as DNA, the CDR3 is TGTGCCAGCAGTAAATACGGGGGGCCGGATACGCAGTATTTT. V and J are TRBV27 and TRBJ2-3; TRBD2 might be the D (7 bases). Deletions cut 5 bases from V and 6 bases from J, with 15 bases between. This CDR3 has 14 amino acids. The germline V gene encodes CDR1 MNHEY and CDR2 SMNVEV (reference sequence).

The chain is built from TRBV5-6 and TRBJ2-2; no clear D gene. Germline-derived CDR1 and CDR2 are SGHDT and YYEEEE. The CDR3 has 15 residues. Trimming pared 0 bases from V and 4 bases from J, leaving 10 bases between. The CDR3 bases are TGTGCCAGCAGCTTGGTAGAGTTAAGCACCGGGGAGCTGTTTTTT. Its translation: CASSLVELSTGELFF.

The chain links TRBV30 to TRBJ2-3, with 9 bases identical to TRBD2. J lost 2 bases, V lost 4 bases, and 4 bases had no gene match. The CDR3 is 14 residues long. CDR1 and CDR2 (germline): GTSNPN, SVGIG (reference sequence). The CDR3 loop reads CAWTAGGPTDTQYF. CDR3 bases: TGTGCCTGGACGGCGGGGGGGCCCACAGATACGCAGTATTTT.

This rearrangement joins TRBV30 to TRBJ2-5; 13 positions agree with TRBD2. CDR3 length: 17 amino acids. Germline V gene lookup returns CDR1 GTSNPN and CDR2 SVGIG (reference sequence). V lost 2 bases to trimming and J lost 1 base; unmatched junction nucleotides: 7. In nucleotides, the CDR3 is TGTGCCTGGAGTACCACTAGCGGGGGGGCCCCCCAAGAGACCCAGTACTTC. Its protein is CAWSTTSGGAPQETQYF.

V gene TRBV4-3 combines with J gene TRBJ2-3, with 9 bases lining up with TRBD2. The J segment lost 5 bases and the V segment lost 0 bases, leaving 6 bases of the junction unmatched. Germline CDR1 reads LGHNA; CDR2 reads YSLEER. The CDR3 has 16 amino acids. This CDR3 reads CASSQEGGGAVDTQYF. Written as DNA, the CDR3 is TGCGCCAGCAGCCAAGAGGGCGGGGGGGCGGTAGATACGCAGTATTTT.

The chain has TRBV6-1 and TRBJ2-3; possible D gene TRBD2, 6 bases. CDR3 length equals 15 residues. Germline V gives CDR1 MNHNS, CDR2 SASEGT. The V gene lost 1 base and the J gene lost 0 bases, with 8 bases spanning the gap. CDR3 coding DNA: TGTGCCAGCAGTGAAGGGGGGGACAGCACAGATACGCAGTATTTT. This translates into CASSEGGDSTDTQYF.

This clone came up a few times. V usage is TRBV10-3 and J usage is TRBJ2-2; the D gene could be TRBD1 or TRBD2 (5 bases each). The germline V gene has CDR1 ENHRY and CDR2 SYGVKD. The CDR3 consists of 16 residues. V was cut by 4 bases and J by 2 bases, with 14 bases left in between. For the CDR3, the DNA is TGTGCCATCAGTGGAGGGGATGATGATAACACCGGGGAGCTGTTTTTT. It encodes CAISGGDDDNTGELFF.

The V call is TRBV19, the J call TRBJ1-1; 7 nucleotides match TRBD1. V lost 7 bases, J lost 1 base, and 6 bases stayed unmatched. The CDR3 contains 14 residues. The germline gives CDR1 LNHDA, CDR2 SQIVND (reference sequence). The CDR3 nucleotides are TGTGCCAGTACAGGGGACAGCTGGAACACTGAAGCTTTCTTT. Amino acid sequence: CASTGDSWNTEAFF. The variable domain in full, with the rest retrieved from reference TRBV19 and TRBJ1-1, is DGGITQSPKYLFRKEGQNVTLSCEQNLNHDAMYWYRQDPGQGLRLIYYSQIVNDFQKGDIAEGYSVSREKKESFPLTVTSAQKNPTAFYLCASTGDSWNTEAFFGQGTRLTVV.

This clone appeared a single time. J is TRBJ2-1 and V is TRBV27, with a tentative D call TRBD2 (6 bases). Germline loops: CDR1 MNHEY, CDR2 SMNVEV (reference sequence). V lost 4 bases and J lost 6, with 13 bases in between. The CDR3 runs 14 residues. This CDR3 is CASSSGTQGNEQFF. Here the CDR3 DNA reads TGTGCCAGCAGTTCCGGGACTCAGGGCAATGAGCAGTTCTTC.

The V gene is TRBV6-5, the J gene TRBJ2-5, with a tentative D call TRBD1 (6 bases). This CDR3 has 16 residues. Germline V gene data show CDR1 as MNHEY and CDR2 as SVGAGI. V dropped 4 bases and J dropped 7 bases, with 22 bases sitting between them. In DNA form, the CDR3 reads TGTGCCAGCAGTTTCCGTCAACCCACAGGGTTGGGGACCCAGTACTTC. Its protein is CASSFRQPTGLGTQYF.

The rearrangement joins TRBV10-3 to TRBJ2-1; 7 positions match TRBD1. Losses at the gene ends were 10 bases for V and 9 bases for J; bases not matched to a gene: 9. Germline V gene lookup returns CDR1 ENHRY and CDR2 SYGVKD. CDR3 length equals 12 residues. CDR3 sequence (DNA): TGTGCCACCTCGACAGGGTACGTTGAGCAGTTCTTC. The encoded protein is CATSTGYVEQFF.

The chain recombines TRBV11-2 with TRBJ2-5; possible D gene TRBD2, 5 bases. Germline V gives CDR1 SGHAT, CDR2 FQNNGV. Trimming left V 5 bases short and J 2 bases short, with 21 bases between. CDR3 length equals 17 residues. CDR3 amino acids: CASSPDQMQRIQETQYF. CDR3 bases: TGTGCCAGCAGCCCGGATCAAATGCAGCGGATTCAAGAGACCCAGTACTTC.

This clone was detected only a few times. CDR3 bases: TGCGCCAGCAGTCATTGTGCGGACAGGTCCGTCACCGGGGAGCTGTTTTTT. Translation gives CASSHCADRSVTGELFF. The gene calls are TRBV23-1 and TRBJ2-2, with 7 bases that match TRBD1. TRBV23-1 is assigned to the ORF class and has an uncertain function. This CDR3 has 17 residues. V shed 3 bases and J 4 bases; nucleotides not matched to a gene: 11.

The rearrangement joins TRBV5-1 to TRBJ2-7, with TRBD1 matching 9 bases. CDR1 is SGHRS, CDR2 YFSETQ, per germline. This CDR3 has 14 residues. V was clipped by 4 bases and J by 5 bases; unmatched bases: 7. The CDR3 is CASSTGTGSHEQYF. In DNA form, the CDR3 reads TGCGCCAGCAGCACTGGGACAGGGTCGCACGAGCAGTACTTC.

This clone was seen more than once but under ten times. The chain recombines TRBV10-3 with TRBJ2-6; the D is unclear. CDR1 and CDR2 (germline): ENHRY, SYGVKD. The V and J ends lost 2 bases and 2 bases respectively, with 4 bases between them. This CDR3 comprises 14 residues. In DNA form, the CDR3 reads TGTGCCATCAGTGAGGGGGCTGGGGCCAACGTCCTGACTTTC. It yields the protein CAISEGAGANVLTF.

The rearrangement links TRBV29-1 to TRBJ2-3, with 14 bases identical to TRBD2. Losses at the gene ends were 6 bases for V and 4 bases for J; bases not matched to a gene: 12. CDR3 size: 17 residues. The germline V gene encodes CDR1 SQVTM and CDR2 ANQGSEA. The CDR3 is CSVDGLAGGSVSDTQYF. In nucleotides, the CDR3 is TGCAGCGTCGATGGACTAGCGGGGGGCTCCGTTTCAGATACGCAGTATTTT.

The gene calls are TRBV7-8 and TRBJ2-5, with D unresolved. The CDR3 runs to 12 residues. From germline, CDR1 is SGHVS and CDR2 FQNEAQ. With 1 base removed from V and 10 bases from J, the gap between germline ends came to 10 bases. The CDR3 protein is CASSLGLLDQYF. CDR3 DNA: TGTGCCAGCAGCTTAGGGCTTCTTGACCAGTACTTC.

The chain joins TRBV21-1 to TRBJ2-5. TRBV21-1 is termed a pseudogene. The CDR3 sequence is 15 residues long. The CDR3 spells CASSKGKGKRETQYF. CDR3 in DNA: TGTGCCAGCAGCAAAGGGAAGGGCAAAAGGGAGACCCAGTACTTC.